The 29 T cell receptor beta chains below come from one sample, sequenced in a study of cytomegalovirus exposure and HLA in healthy donors. The PCR had 60 Vbeta and 13 Jbeta primers. Only in-frame clones appear in the TCRdb table, and some are missing; sequencing was by immunoSEQ multiplex PCR. Among under 100,000 clones listed, more than 60% were seen once. The sequenced sample was PBMCs. These TCRs come from a young man in good health and CMV-seropositive.

This clone was picked up a small number of times. V gene TRBV4-1 combines with J gene TRBJ2-5; TRBD1 might be the D (6 bases). Trimming removed 1 base at V and 5 bases at J, with 8 bases between. The CDR3 runs to 13 residues. Germline lookup yields CDR1 MGHRA and CDR2 YSYEKL. CDR3: CASSQVGAETQYF. In DNA, the CDR3 is TGCGCCAGCAGCCAAGTGGGGGCTGAGACCCAGTACTTC.

V and J are TRBV29-1 and TRBJ1-1, with 9 positions matching TRBD1. The length of the CDR3 is 13 residues. Germline V CDR1 and CDR2: SQVTM, ANQGSEA. Losses at the gene ends were 7 bases for V and 4 bases for J; bases not matched to a gene: 7. DNA for the CDR3: TGCAGCGGGAGGACAGGGGTTGGCACTGAAGCTTTCTTT. Protein: CSGRTGVGTEAFF.

This clone was counted once. This rearrangement joins TRBV6-5 to TRBJ2-1; TRBD1 agrees at 8 bases. Germline V gene data show CDR1 as MNHEY and CDR2 as SVGAGI. CDR3 length: 13 residues. V lost 5 bases and J lost 5; bases outside the gene matches: 2. As DNA, the CDR3 is TGTGCCAGCAGTAGGGGACAGGACAATGAGCAGTTCTTC. Protein product: CASSRGQDNEQFF.

This clone has a handful of counts. The chain recombines TRBV7-2 with TRBJ2-1, with D maybe TRBD1 (5 bases). V was cut by 8 bases and J by 7 bases, with 18 bases left in between. Germline V CDR1 and CDR2: SGHTA, FQGNSA. This CDR3 contains 14 residues. CDR3: CASVKGPTWNEQFF. The CDR3, as DNA: TGTGCCAGCGTGAAGGGGCCGACTTGGAATGAGCAGTTCTTC.

This chain joins TRBV4-1 and TRBJ2-1, with TRBD2 matching over 8 bases. The CDR3 loop spans 15 amino acids. Germline V gene data show CDR1 as MGHRA and CDR2 as YSYEKL. Germline trimming cut 4 bases from V and 6 bases from J; bases unmatched to any gene: 8. CDR3 in amino acids: CASSPYSGRGNEQFF. CDR3 nucleotides: TGCGCCAGCAGCCCTTACAGCGGGAGAGGCAATGAGCAGTTCTTC.

The chain couples TRBV6-1 to TRBJ2-7; D is perhaps TRBD2 (6 bases). This CDR3 has 14 amino acids. Looked up from germline, CDR1 is MNHNS and CDR2 is SASEGT. V shed 8 bases and J shed 4 bases, with 18 bases lying between them. The CDR3 nucleotides read TGTGCCAGCGGAGGGCCGGGGCGAGGTTACGAGCAGTACTTC. This encodes CASGGPGRGYEQYF.

The CDR3 sequence: CAISEGRREETQYF. CDR3 sequence (DNA): TGTGCCATCAGTGAGGGCAGGAGGGAAGAGACCCAGTACTTC. The chain combines TRBV10-3 with TRBJ2-5, with a possible D match to TRBD2 (6 bases). Looked up from germline, CDR1 is ENHRY and CDR2 is SYGVKD. Trimming took 2 bases from V and 3 from J, leaving 10 bases between them. CDR3 length: 14 amino acids.

J is TRBJ2-4 and V is TRBV11-2; 8 bases line up with TRBD2. Losses at the gene ends were 4 bases for V and 5 bases for J; bases not matched to a gene: 4. The germline V gene has CDR1 SGHAT and CDR2 FQNNGV. CDR3 length: 14 residues. The DNA of the CDR3 is TGTGCCAGCAGCTACATTAGCGGGGAAAACATTCAGTACTTC. As protein: CASSYISGENIQYF.

The V gene is TRBV28, the J gene TRBJ2-3; weak D call: TRBD2 (6 bases). V was clipped by 8 bases and J by 3 bases, with 21 bases between them. Germline CDR1 reads MDHEN; CDR2 reads SYDVKM. This CDR3 comprises 16 residues. In DNA form, the CDR3 reads TGTGCCAGCGGATCCCTCCCGGGAGCCGGAACAGATACGCAGTATTTT. This translates into CASGSLPGAGTDTQYF.

This sequence joins TRBV5-1 and TRBJ2-3, with D perhaps matching TRBD2 (5 bases). With 0 bases removed from V and 0 bases from J, the gap between germline ends came to 5 bases. Germline V gene data show CDR1 as SGHRS and CDR2 as YFSETQ. The CDR3 length is 14 residues. CDR3 residues: CASSLERSTDTQYF. The CDR3 DNA is TGCGCCAGCAGCTTGGAGCGGAGCACAGATACGCAGTATTTT.

The V call is TRBV4-2, the J call TRBJ2-3; 10 bases map to TRBD2. Germline trimming cut 4 bases from V and 4 bases from J; bases unmatched to any gene: 8. Germline lookup yields CDR1 LGHNA and CDR2 YNFKEQ. This CDR3 is built from 16 residues. CDR3 protein: CASSRSGRALPDTQYF. For the CDR3, the DNA is TGTGCCAGCAGCCGGAGCGGGAGGGCTCTGCCAGATACGCAGTATTTT.

This chain links TRBV7-2 with TRBJ2-7; D is unresolved. V lost 1 base to trimming and J lost 3 bases, with 7 bases between them. The V gene's germline CDR1 is SGHTA and CDR2 FQGNSA. The CDR3 extends over 13 amino acids. DNA of the CDR3: TGTGCCAGCAGCTTAGACTTGTACTACGAGCAGTACTTC. Its translation: CASSLDLYYEQYF.

This clone was seen a few times. V usage is TRBV5-6 and J usage is TRBJ2-5; D possibly corresponds to TRBD2 (6 bases). The CDR3 has 13 residues. V shed 3 bases and J shed 2 bases, with 8 bases lying between them. CDR1 and CDR2 (germline): SGHDT, YYEEEE. CDR3 DNA: TGTGCCAGCAGCTCGGGACTGCAAGAGACCCAGTACTTC. As protein: CASSSGLQETQYF.

The V and J genes are TRBV5-1 and TRBJ2-5, with 7 bases matching TRBD1. V lost 5 bases and J lost 5; bases outside the gene matches: 9. This CDR3 spans 14 amino acids. Germline CDR1 SGHRS, CDR2 YFSETQ. Here the CDR3 DNA reads TGCGCCAGCAGAGAAACAGGGGACCGGGAGACCCAGTACTTC. It translates to CASRETGDRETQYF.

CDR3 amino acids: CASSPKDSRLSSGNTIYF. The CDR3 bases are TGTGCCAGCAGCCCGAAGGACAGCCGACTTAGCTCTGGAAACACCATATATTTT. The V and J genes are TRBV7-6 and TRBJ1-3; perhaps TRBD1 as D (6 bases). There are 18 residues in the CDR3. The germline CDR1 and CDR2 sequences are SGHVS and FNYEAQ. V lost 5 bases, J lost 0 bases, and 20 bases lay in between.

The gene calls are TRBV5-1 and TRBJ2-7, with TRBD2 matching over 7 bases. The CDR3 runs 15 residues. Germline lookup yields CDR1 SGHRS and CDR2 YFSETQ. Trimming took 0 bases from V and 2 from J; bases not matched to a gene: 5. The CDR3 protein is CASSLGAGSAYEQYF. As DNA, the CDR3 is TGCGCCAGCAGCTTGGGAGCGGGAAGCGCCTACGAGCAGTACTTC.

The V call is TRBV10-3, the J call TRBJ2-3, with 9 bases lining up with TRBD2. The CDR3 loop spans 16 amino acids. CDR1 is ENHRY and CDR2 is SYGVKD in the germline V gene. Trimming cost V 0 bases and J 2 bases; bases outside gene matches: 3. As DNA, the CDR3 is TGTGCCATCAGTGAGTCGAGACTAGCGGCCACAGATACGCAGTATTTT. Protein sequence: CAISESRLAATDTQYF.

The CDR3 sequence is CASSVSGDDTEAFF. CDR3 in DNA: TGTGCCAGCAGCGTTTCAGGGGATGACACTGAAGCTTTCTTT. The chain is built from TRBV9 and TRBJ1-1; TRBD1 might be the D (6 bases). Per germline, CDR1 SGDLS and CDR2 YYNGEE. This CDR3 is 14 amino acids long. Trimming pared 2 bases from V and 3 bases from J, leaving 11 bases between.

J is TRBJ1-4 and V is TRBV6-5; 8 nucleotides match TRBD1. Germline trimming cut 6 bases from V and 7 bases from J; bases unmatched to any gene: 7. This CDR3 spans 14 amino acids. Germline assignment: CDR1 MNHEY and CDR2 SVGAGI. The CDR3 bases are TGTGCCAGCAGCAAGGACAGGGTTCGTGAAAAACTGTTTTTT. Encoded protein: CASSKDRVREKLFF.

The genes are TRBV5-1 and TRBJ2-3; TRBD1 matches 11 bases. Per the germline V gene, CDR1 is SGHRS and CDR2 is YFSETQ. CDR3 length: 15 amino acids. The ends lost 7 bases at V and 6 bases at J; junction bases unmatched: 10. The CDR3 spells CASCTGTGGGDTQYF. CDR3 coding DNA: TGCGCCAGCTGCACCGGGACAGGGGGAGGGGATACGCAGTATTTT.

This clone was seen a handful of times. The chain is built from TRBV29-1 and TRBJ2-2, with TRBD2 identical over 7 bases. The CDR3 sequence is 14 residues long. V was pared by 6 bases and J by 2 bases, with 6 bases of the junction left unmatched. Germline values: CDR1 SQVTM, CDR2 ANQGSEA. The CDR3 sequence: CSVALAINTGELFF. The CDR3 bases are TGCAGCGTGGCACTAGCGATAAACACCGGGGAGCTGTTTTTT.

This clone was seen just once. This chain joins TRBV4-1 and TRBJ2-2, with 10 bases aligning to TRBD1. Germline lookup yields CDR1 MGHRA and CDR2 YSYEKL. The V gene end was trimmed by 4 bases and the J gene end by 5 bases; junction bases not matched to a gene: 19. The CDR3 is made up of 20 amino acids. The chain's CDR3 is CASSLRQSGQGSLVTGELFF. Written as DNA, the CDR3 is TGCGCCAGCAGCCTGCGCCAATCGGGACAGGGGAGCCTTGTGACCGGGGAGCTGTTTTTT.

CDR3 sequence reads: CASSPRGLAGGTDTQYF. As DNA, the CDR3 is TGTGCCAGCAGCCCGAGAGGACTAGCGGGAGGTACAGATACGCAGTATTTT. The V and J genes are TRBV7-2 and TRBJ2-3, with 14 bases aligning to TRBD2. Germline V gives CDR1 SGHTA, CDR2 FQGNSA. Germline trimming cut 5 bases from V and 3 bases from J; bases unmatched to any gene: 7. The CDR3 extends over 17 amino acids.

By sample share, this clone is medium-sized. The chain joins TRBV19 to TRBJ1-1, with TRBD1 matching over 7 bases. Germline V CDR1 and CDR2: LNHDA, SQIVND (reference sequence). V dropped 5 bases and J dropped 1; count of bases not matched to a gene: 1. The CDR3 runs 13 residues. CDR3: CASSSGGNTEAFF. CDR3 bases: TGTGCCAGTAGTTCAGGGGGGAACACTGAAGCTTTCTTT.

This clone was observed once. This chain connects TRBV4-2 to TRBJ2-1; 12 bases are shared with TRBD2. Germline CDR1 and CDR2: LGHNA and YNFKEQ. The CDR3 covers 19 residues. J lost 6 bases, V lost 1 base, and 13 bases had no gene match. DNA of the CDR3: TGTGCCAGCAGCCAAGGGAGGACTAGCGGGATCCCTCGCACCAATGAGCAGTTCTTC. This codes for CASSQGRTSGIPRTNEQFF.

The CDR3 here is CASRGTGRYEQYF. The CDR3 DNA reads TGCGCCAGCCGGGGGACAGGCCGCTACGAGCAGTACTTC. The chain employs TRBV5-1 and TRBJ2-7, with 8 bases that match TRBD1. The CDR3 runs to 13 residues. Trimming removed 7 bases from V and 3 bases from J; junction bases left unmatched: 6. The germline gives CDR1 SGHRS, CDR2 YFSETQ.

This clone occurred once. The chain combines TRBV9 with TRBJ1-2; 8 positions match TRBD1. This CDR3 comprises 15 residues. The germline V gene has CDR1 SGDLS and CDR2 YYNGEE. V lost 5 bases and J lost 4; bases outside the gene matches: 10. CDR3 in amino acids: CASRNQGAGGYGYTF. DNA for the CDR3: TGTGCCAGCAGGAACCAGGGGGCAGGAGGCTATGGCTACACCTTC. The whole variable domain, remainder taken from reference TRBV9 and TRBJ1-2, is DSGVTQTPKHLITATGQRVTLRCSPRSGDLSVYWYQQSLDQGLQFLIQYYNGEERAKGNILERFSAQQFPDLHSELNLSSLELGDSALYFCASRNQGAGGYGYTFGSGTRLTVV.

The sample holds one count of this clone. V gene TRBV6-4 combines with J gene TRBJ2-2, with a possible D match to TRBD2 (6 bases). Looked up from germline, CDR1 is MRHNA and CDR2 is SNTAGT. Trimming pared 6 bases from V and 6 bases from J, leaving 17 bases between. CDR3 length: 15 residues. The CDR3 region is CASSEGYGEAGELFF. DNA for the CDR3: TGTGCCAGCAGCGAGGGCTACGGGGAGGCCGGGGAGCTGTTTTTT.

This chain connects TRBV18 to TRBJ1-1, with 10 bases matching TRBD1. The CDR3 extends over 15 amino acids. Germline V gene lookup returns CDR1 KGHSH and CDR2 LQKENI. V was clipped by 2 bases and J by 3 bases; unmatched bases: 3. The CDR3 bases are TGTGCCAGCTCACCAGGGACAGGGGCTGACACTGAAGCTTTCTTT. It specifies CASSPGTGADTEAFF.